This TCR beta chain was obtained from a study of blood T cell repertoires in COVID-19. Overall study: Sources were T cells, B-cell-depleted T cells, or PBMCs; the material itself was cDNA or gDNA.

Everyone who took part was about 18 to 90 years old, and they came from about two dozen US areas. For recovered donors of Cohort 3, there were two negative PCRs, clearance, or symptom resolution. J gave up 0 bases and V 8 bases, and 23 bases lay outside the gene matches. Looked up from germline, CDR1 is KGHDR and CDR2 is SFDVKD. CDR3 length equals 20 residues. Source study methods: Cell counts per sample came from amplifying reference gene primers. Assay: immunoSEQ multiplex PCR; the TCRdb copy retains only in-frame clones and omits some. Clonal size and the V and J genes are those of that table, whereas D and trimming came from the DNA. The table has some 200,000 clones, roughly four fifths seen once.

The chain carries TRBV24-1 and TRBJ1-2; 7 positions match TRBD1. What was sequenced was PBMCs or T cells enriched from blood (not recorded which). The receptor's source is a man aged 35-49 years who had recovered from COVID-19. The DNA for the CDR3 is TGTGCCACCAACCCACGGGGTCCTGGATCGGACAGGCCCCCTAACTATGGCTACACCTTC. Translating it yields CATNPRGPGSDRPPNYGYTF.